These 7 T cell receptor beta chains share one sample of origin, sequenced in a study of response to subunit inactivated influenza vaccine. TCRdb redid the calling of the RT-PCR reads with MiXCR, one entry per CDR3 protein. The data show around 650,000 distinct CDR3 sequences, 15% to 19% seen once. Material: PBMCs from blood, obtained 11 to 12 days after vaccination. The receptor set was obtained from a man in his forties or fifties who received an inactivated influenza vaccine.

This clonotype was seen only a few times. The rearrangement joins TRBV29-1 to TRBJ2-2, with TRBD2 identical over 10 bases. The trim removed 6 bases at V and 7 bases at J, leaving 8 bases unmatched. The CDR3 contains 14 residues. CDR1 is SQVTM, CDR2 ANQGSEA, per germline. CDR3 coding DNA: TGCAGCGTGGGCCCGACTAGCGGGCACGGGGAGCTGTTTTTT. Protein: CSVGPTSGHGELFF.

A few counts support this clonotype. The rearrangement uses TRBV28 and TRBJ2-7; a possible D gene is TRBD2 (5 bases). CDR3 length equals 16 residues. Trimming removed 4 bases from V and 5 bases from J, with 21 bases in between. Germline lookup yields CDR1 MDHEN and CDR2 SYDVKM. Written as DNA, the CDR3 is TGTGCCAGCAGTTGGAGGCCTGCCCTAGAAGGCCACGAGCAGTACTTC. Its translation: CASSWRPALEGHEQYF.

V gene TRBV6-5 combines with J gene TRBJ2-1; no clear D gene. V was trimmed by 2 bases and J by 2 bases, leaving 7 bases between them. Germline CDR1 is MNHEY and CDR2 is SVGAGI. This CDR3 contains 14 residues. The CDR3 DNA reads TGTGCCAGCAGTTACAGGAATACCTACAATGAGCAGTTCTTC. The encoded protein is CASSYRNTYNEQFF.

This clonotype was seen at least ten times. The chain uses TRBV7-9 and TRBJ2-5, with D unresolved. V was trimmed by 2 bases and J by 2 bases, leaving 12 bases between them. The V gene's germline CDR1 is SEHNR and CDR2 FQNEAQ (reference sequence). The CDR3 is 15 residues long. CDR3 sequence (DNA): TGTGCCAGCAGCTTACTCCCGGAGTGGCAAGAGACCCAGTACTTC. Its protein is CASSLLPEWQETQYF.

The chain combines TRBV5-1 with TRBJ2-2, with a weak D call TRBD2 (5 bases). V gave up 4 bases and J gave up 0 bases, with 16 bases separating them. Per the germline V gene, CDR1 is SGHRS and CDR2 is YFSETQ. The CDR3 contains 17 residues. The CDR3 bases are TGCGCCAGCAGCCCGCGCCCTTGGCGGGCGAACACCGGGGAGCTGTTTTTT. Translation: CASSPRPWRANTGELFF. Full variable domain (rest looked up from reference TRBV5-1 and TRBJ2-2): KAGVTQTPRYLIKTRGQQVTLSCSPISGHRSVSWYQQTPGQGLQFLFEYFSETQRNKGNFPGRFSGRQFSNSRSEMNVSTLELGDSALYLCASSPRPWRANTGELFFGEGSRLTVL.

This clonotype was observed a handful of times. Written as DNA, the CDR3 is TGCAGTGCTAGCCCCCGCCAGGCCAATCAGCCCCAGCATTTT. Encoded protein: CSASPRQANQPQHF. The chain combines TRBV20-1 with TRBJ1-5; no definite D call. CDR1 is DFQATT and CDR2 is SNEGSKA in the germline V gene (reference sequence). V was cut by 3 bases and J by 3 bases, with 12 bases left in between. The CDR3 extends over 14 amino acids.

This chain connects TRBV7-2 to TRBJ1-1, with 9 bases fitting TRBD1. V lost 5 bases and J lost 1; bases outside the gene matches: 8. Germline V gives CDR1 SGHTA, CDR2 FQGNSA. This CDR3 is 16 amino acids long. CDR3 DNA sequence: TGTGCCAGCAGCCCCCGGACAGGGGTATCGAACACTGAAGCTTTCTTT. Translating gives CASSPRTGVSNTEAFF.